The 19 T cell receptor beta chains below all came from one sample that was sequenced in a study of T cells in Graves' hyperthyroidism and ophthalmopathy. Amplified TCR beta CDR3 regions came from RNA transcripts. Initially, a first-round RT-PCR of the TCR CDR3 employed the HTBI primer set. TCRdb called the multiplex PCR reads again in MiXCR, with one record for every CDR3 protein. The profile covers 650,000 to 750,000 distinct CDR3 sequences, with around 15% appearing a single time and about 10% taken by the ten largest. Specimen: blood. These receptors were obtained from a woman younger than 30 with Graves' hyperthyroidism.

Turning to this clonotype: A much larger clone sits a single nucleotide away, making a read error possible. The genes are TRBV30 and TRBJ2-1; TRBD2 aligns across 13 bases. Trimming removed 8 bases from V and 9 bases from J; junction bases left unmatched: 19. This CDR3 has 17 residues. Germline loops: CDR1 GTSNPN, CDR2 SVGIG (reference sequence). Written as DNA, the CDR3 is TGTGCCCGAGATCGCGCCCCCGGACTAGCGGGAGTGGGTGAGCAGTTCTTC. Residues: CARDRAPGLAGVGEQFF.

This clonotype occurred many times. The chain links TRBV3-1 to TRBJ2-3, with 8 bases fitting TRBD2. The germline V gene encodes CDR1 LGHDT and CDR2 YNNKEL (reference sequence). With V trimmed by 4 bases and J by 4 bases, 7 bases remained unmatched. The CDR3 is 15 amino acids. The CDR3 is CASSRTAGESDTQYF. The CDR3 DNA reads as TGTGCCAGCAGCCGGACAGCGGGAGAATCAGATACGCAGTATTTT.

The J gene is TRBJ2-5, the V gene TRBV20-1; TRBD2 matches 10 bases. This CDR3 has 16 residues. Germline CDR1 is DFQATT and CDR2 is SNEGSKA (reference sequence). J gave up 5 bases and V 6 bases, and 15 bases lay outside the gene matches. The CDR3 DNA is TGCAGTGCCCCCACCCTGCTGGCTAGCGGGAGTGAGACCCAGTACTTC. Translated, it gives CSAPTLLASGSETQYF.

The chain employs TRBV3-1 and TRBJ2-2; D gene unclear. CDR3 length: 13 residues. V lost 1 base and J lost 7, with 7 bases in between. Germline V gene sequence: CDR1 LGHDT, CDR2 YNNKEL (reference sequence). CDR3 in DNA: TGTGCCAGCAGCCAAGTAGTTAGCGGGGAGCTGTTTTTT. This codes for CASSQVVSGELFF. Complete variable domain (other parts from reference TRBV3-1 and TRBJ2-2): DTAVSQTPKYLVTQMGNDKSIKCEQNLGHDTMYWYKQDSKKFLKIMFSYNNKELIINETVPNRFSPKSPDKAHLNLHINSLELGDSAVYFCASSQVVSGELFFGEGSRLTVL.

This clonotype was detected many times. V is TRBV13 and J is TRBJ1-1; unclear D gene. The CDR3 is 16 residues long. V lost 6 bases and J 3 bases, leaving 20 bases between the germline ends. CDR1 is PRHDT, CDR2 FYEKMQ, per germline (reference sequence). In DNA, the CDR3 is TGTGCCAGCAGACCAACCATGCGGGCAACCCACACTGAAGCTTTCTTT. Amino acid sequence: CASRPTMRATHTEAFF.

This sequence joins TRBV20-1 and TRBJ2-1; TRBD2 matches 10 bases. The CDR3 loop spans 15 amino acids. The germline V gene encodes CDR1 DFQATT and CDR2 SNEGSKA (reference sequence). J gave up 6 bases and V 5 bases, and 10 bases lay outside the gene matches. This CDR3 is CSAALLAGVGNEQFF. For the CDR3, the DNA is TGCAGTGCTGCACTCCTAGCGGGAGTCGGCAATGAGCAGTTCTTC.

The chain is built from TRBV6-1 and TRBJ2-6; D ambiguous. Germline CDR1 MNHNS, CDR2 SASEGT. Trimming removed 7 bases from V and 0 bases from J, with 16 bases in between. The length of the CDR3 is 17 residues. CDR3 in DNA: TGTGCCAGCATAAGTAAGGGATCTCCCTCTGGGGCCAACGTCCTGACTTTC. Translated, it gives CASISKGSPSGANVLTF.

The CDR3 loop reads CASSSLHRANEQFF. CDR3 nucleotide sequence: TGTGCCAGCAGTTCTCTACACAGGGCGAATGAGCAGTTCTTC. The chain combines TRBV27 with TRBJ2-1; TRBD1 is a possible D gene (6 bases). CDR1 and CDR2 from the germline V gene are MNHEY and SMNVEV (reference sequence). The CDR3 is made up of 14 amino acids. The V end lost 4 bases, the J end lost 7 bases, and 14 bases lay between the germline ends.

This clonotype was recorded many times. V is TRBV12-3 or TRBV12-4 and J is TRBJ1-4; possible D gene TRBD1, 6 bases. The CDR3 contains 15 residues. The V gene lost 6 bases and the J gene lost 6 bases, with 17 bases spanning the gap. The CDR3 reads CASSLLGTFYEKLFF. In nucleotides, the CDR3 is TGTGCCAGCAGCCTTCTCGGGACATTTTATGAAAAACTGTTTTTT.

J is TRBJ2-4 and V is TRBV20-1; D is undetermined. This CDR3 is built from 14 residues. CDR1 is DFQATT and CDR2 is SNEGSKA in the germline V gene (reference sequence). V lost 4 bases, J lost 0 bases, and 10 bases lay in between. This chain's CDR3 is CSANFRLAKNIQYF. The CDR3 DNA reads as TGCAGTGCTAATTTTAGGTTAGCCAAAAACATTCAGTACTTC.

The sample holds many counts of this clonotype. The chain couples TRBV27 to TRBJ1-4; D is unresolved. Germline CDR1 MNHEY, CDR2 SMNVEV (reference sequence). This CDR3 has 17 residues. With 3 bases removed from V and 9 bases from J, the gap between germline ends came to 23 bases. The CDR3 bases are TGTGCCAGCAGTTTTCATTCGTTGGGCCGCCTACCACAAAAACTGTTTTTT. It specifies CASSFHSLGRLPQKLFF.

There are many counts of this clonotype. The rearrangement joins TRBV6-1 to TRBJ1-5; D is ambiguous. Between the trimmed V and J ends, which lost 7 bases and 1 base, there was a span of 5 bases. CDR3 length: 12 residues. The V gene's germline CDR1 is MNHNS and CDR2 SASEGT. CDR3: CASNRSNQPQHF. The DNA of the CDR3 is TGTGCCAGCAACAGAAGCAATCAGCCCCAGCATTTT.

The V and J genes are TRBV6-2 or TRBV6-3 and TRBJ2-1; 10 nucleotides align to TRBD1. Trimming removed 5 bases from V and 14 bases from J; junction bases left unmatched: 15. This CDR3 contains 15 residues. Germline V lookup: CDR1 MNHEY, CDR2 SVGEGT. In nucleotides, the CDR3 is TGTGCCAGCAGTCCGACAGGGGGCGCAAGGAAGGTGAAGTTCTTC. Protein: CASSPTGGARKVKFF.

This clonotype has at least ten counts. The chain couples TRBV3-1 to TRBJ2-7, with D unresolved. Trimming stripped 0 bases from V and 1 base from J, with 7 bases between. The germline CDR1 and CDR2 sequences are LGHDT and YNNKEL (reference sequence). The CDR3 totals 14 residues. The chain's CDR3 is CASSQELASYEQYF. The CDR3 DNA sequence: TGTGCCAGCAGCCAAGAGTTGGCTTCCTACGAGCAGTACTTC.

The chain links TRBV29-1 to TRBJ2-3, with 7 bases identical to TRBD2. Germline V gene data show CDR1 as SQVTM and CDR2 as ANQGSEA. The CDR3 extends over 12 amino acids. Trimming at V came to 7 bases and at J to 5 bases, leaving 6 bases not matched to a gene. The CDR3 bases are TGCAGCGGGGAAGGGAGGGAAGATACGCAGTATTTT. It codes for CSGEGREDTQYF.

The chain combines TRBV5-6 with TRBJ2-7; TRBD2 matches at 8 bases. CDR3 length equals 14 residues. J was trimmed by 7 bases and V by 0 bases; bases with no gene match: 6. Germline CDR1 reads SGHDT; CDR2 reads YYEEEE. The CDR3 region has the DNA TGTGCCAGCAGCTTGGTTCCAGCGGGAGAAGAGCAGTACTTC. It is translated as CASSLVPAGEEQYF.

This clonotype was seen many times. This rearrangement joins TRBV20-1 to TRBJ2-2; D is unclear. Germline values: CDR1 DFQATT, CDR2 SNEGSKA (reference sequence). The CDR3 runs to 14 residues. V was cut by 0 bases and J by 2 bases, with 7 bases left in between. The CDR3 loop is CSARDHYNTGELFF. DNA of the CDR3: TGCAGTGCTAGAGATCACTATAACACCGGGGAGCTGTTTTTT.

This clonotype was detected a few times. The chain links TRBV4-1 to TRBJ2-1; D remains ambiguous. Deletions cut 3 bases from V and 8 bases from J, with 14 bases between. This CDR3 is built from 14 residues. The germline V gene encodes CDR1 MGHRA and CDR2 YSYEKL. CDR3 region: CASSQLMVSHEQFF. The CDR3 nucleotides are TGCGCCAGCAGCCAGTTGATGGTTTCTCATGAGCAGTTCTTC.

This clonotype has a handful of counts. This chain links TRBV6-5 with TRBJ2-7; no clear D gene. Germline CDR1 is MNHEY and CDR2 is SVGAGI. This CDR3 comprises 17 residues. The V gene lost 1 base and the J gene lost 2 bases, with 18 bases spanning the gap. In DNA form, the CDR3 reads TGTGCCAGCAGTTACTTCGGACCCCCGACTCCCACCTACGAGCAGTACTTC. As protein: CASSYFGPPTPTYEQYF.